This TCR beta chain was observed in a study of T-cell memory formation after mild COVID-19. Regarding the study as a whole: The study found balanced CD4/CD8 in clones contracting day 15 to 85 and a CD4+ lean in later expanders.

TCRdb fed the 5' RACE reads into MiXCR, producing one record per CDR3 protein. Here the sample spans more than 250,000 distinct CDR3 sequences, 15% to 20% being singletons. This clonotype was seen a few times. The antigen is unknown. This CDR3 comprises 17 residues. In germline, CDR1 is LNHNV, CDR2 YYDKDF (reference sequence). After removal of 1 base from V and 0 bases from J, the junction contained 9 bases not matched to a gene. What was sequenced was PBMCs or a T cell subset sorted from them (not recorded which). The receptor was derived from a young man who had mild COVID-19 (a few samples of this study predate the infection). Cell type and time point are not known. V is TRBV15 and J is TRBJ2-7; 7 nucleotides line up with TRBD2. CDR3 sequence reads: CATSRAGGLYSSYEQYF. The CDR3 nucleotides are TGTGCCACCAGCAGAGCGGGGGGTTTGTACAGCTCCTACGAGCAGTACTTC.